The entry below describes one T cell receptor (beta chain). The sample comes from a study of T cell changes during pregnancy in multiple sclerosis. The ends lost 3 bases at V and 3 bases at J; junction bases unmatched: 12. The CDR3 extends over 17 amino acids. Germline lookup yields CDR1 MRHNA and CDR2 SNTAGT. Profiled with immunoSEQ multiplex PCR; TCRdb holds only in-frame clones, not every one. Of around 70,000 clones listed, 80% to 95% are singletons. The origin of this receptor is a female donor in good health, enrolled as a control in a pregnancy study. The source was peripheral blood, collected after pregnancy. The genes are TRBV6-4 and TRBJ2-3, with 7 positions matching TRBD2. The CDR3 DNA follows: TGTGCCAGCAGTGAATCCCCGCGGGAGCTGGGTACAGATACGCAGTATTTT. Protein: CASSESPRELGTDTQYF.